The 2 T cell receptor beta chains presented below share a single source sample, sequenced in a study of CD8+CD57+ T cells in acquired aplastic anemia. Genomic DNA constituted the template upon which TCR beta VDJ and CDR3 profiling was performed. Using its own MiXCR run on the reads, TCRdb lists one record per CDR3 protein. The table includes some 200,000 distinct CDR3 sequences, approximately 48% detected once. Patients who underwent sequencing had shown CD8+CD57+ cell expansion by flow cytometry. Material for sequencing was sorted CD4+, CD8+, or CD8+CD57+ T cells (not recorded which) from PBMCs. Receptors were obtained from a human donor with aplastic anemia.

This clonotype occurred many times. The chain combines TRBV14 with TRBJ1-5; TRBD1 is a possible D gene (5 bases). The CDR3 covers 15 residues. Germline CDR1 and CDR2: SGHDN and FVKESK. V was trimmed by 0 bases and J by 15 bases, leaving 21 bases between them. CDR3 amino acids: CASSQDRGRTLRRHF. The CDR3 bases are TGTGCCAGCAGCCAAGATAGGGGAAGGACACTCCGGAGGCATTTT.

Many counts were recorded for this clonotype. This chain links TRBV5-8 with TRBJ1-1, with unresolved D. The CDR3 is 13 amino acids. From germline, CDR1 is SGHTS and CDR2 YDEGEE. Trimming stripped 4 bases from V and 1 base from J, with 8 bases between. The CDR3 coding sequence is TGTGCCAGCAGCGGCGGGCAGAACACTGAAGCTTTCTTT. Translating it yields CASSGGQNTEAFF. Complete variable domain (other parts from reference TRBV5-8 and TRBJ1-1): EAGVTQSPTHLIKTRGQQATLRCSPISGHTSVYWYQQALGLGLQFLLWYDEGEERNRGNFPPRFSGRQFPNYSSELNVNALELEDSALYLCASSGGQNTEAFFGQGTRLTVV.